This T cell receptor (beta chain) was captured by sequencing in a study of cytomegalovirus exposure and HLA in healthy donors (dated by TCRdb to the late 2010s). Regarding the study in general: An earlier analysis of approximately 640 of the donors reported approximately 300 Gb of sequence data and 100 million to 130 million unique TCR beta sequences from about 200 million T cells. An early release that covered about 600 HLA-typed donors contained about 290 gigabases of sequencing data and tens of millions of unique TCR sequences. The genetic ancestry cluster associated with self-reported Caucasian donors included about 81% of the roughly 400 genotyped donors. The study aimed to test whether cataloging public T cell receptors could reveal signatures of past pathogen exposure. Using immunosequencing, the study profiled T cell repertoires from 500 to 800 subjects and related those repertoires to cytomegalovirus serostatus. A separate validation cohort of 100 to 150 different subjects was used in addition to the roughly 720-subject first cohort. To predict cytomegalovirus infection status, the study combined high-throughput TCR immunosequencing, statistical association of individual TCRs with disease status, and machine learning. To study patterns of TCR occurrence, a later analysis re-analyzed previously published TCR beta repertoires from around 700 donors and added high-resolution HLA genotyping. Rather than using new phenotypic data, the later analysis identified candidate immune exposures from TCR beta sequences and from how often those sequences occurred across donors. To decide whether each TCR beta V gene segment behaved as functional or pseudogenic, an earlier analysis of some 600 of the donors relied on high-throughput TCR beta sequencing. Donor age, sex, ethnicity and CMV serostatus were collected together with the repertoire data. Genome-wide SNP genotypes for about 55% of the roughly 670 donors were used in a later genetic analysis, which treated that subset as a discovery cohort. Every discovery cohort repertoire had been produced on one sequencing platform. Both class I and class II loci were covered by HLA typing, at four-digit resolution. Typing coverage varied by locus: roughly 620-640 donors for A, B, C, DRB1 and DQB1; roughly 500 for DQA1; around 610 for DPA1; approximately 470 for DPB1. Roughly 5 DR-DQ haplotypes were handled as single units for association and clustering, since linkage in the cohort was strong. Among 350 to 400 genotyped donors of the cohort, an average of approximately 230,000 unique TCR beta nucleotide sequences were sequenced per donor, roughly 20% of them non-productive.

The germline V gene (reference sequence) yields MNHEY for CDR1 and SMNVEV for CDR2. The germline V end is reduced by 0 bases and the J end by 7 bases; junction bases left unmatched: 4. The CDR3 sequence holds 15 residues, the cysteine and phenylalanine included. The DNA shown is the 45-base CDR3, in frame from base 1. A word on this clone: Its antigen is still unknown. Nothing much larger sits one base from this clone, and base qualities are not available.

The cohort consisted of some 730 healthy bone marrow donors. At the time of sampling, every cohort member was nominally healthy, though immune exposures that went unrecorded were likely present. The donor was CMV seronegative and was included in the group of under 450 seronegative cohort members. Each donor provided a peripheral blood sample, and peripheral blood mononuclear cells were used for TCR beta sequencing. Genomic DNA extraction from the blood cell samples was performed with the Qiagen DNeasy Blood Extraction Kit. Library creation used the immunoSEQ multiplex PCR assay. The multiplex PCR relied on a mix of 60 forward primers for TCR Vbeta segments and 13 reverse primers for TCR Jbeta segments. The CDR3 region of rearranged TCR beta genes was amplified from genomic DNA with a multiplex PCR assay. On the Illumina HiSeq System, the amplified TCR beta libraries were sequenced as 87-base-pair reads. In the paper's pipeline: Across the 670 or so repertoires, a later analysis counted tens of millions of unique TCR beta chains, around 11 million of which were shared by at least two donors. Raw reads were error-corrected and collapsed into unique sequences with a nearest-neighbor algorithm that merged closely related sequences to remove PCR and sequencing errors. V, D and J gene segments were assigned by aligning CDR3 sequences to IMGT reference sequences. For a sequence to be retained, at least a six-nucleotide match to both a V gene segment and a J gene segment was required. Rearrangements were called productive when the CDR3 lacked stop codons and stayed in frame with V and J; all others were non-productive. Following IMGT convention, CDR3 was defined as the stretch from the second conserved V-encoded cysteine up to the conserved J-encoded phenylalanine. The earlier analysis of some 540 of the donors excluded any sequence lacking an unambiguous match to a single V gene segment. An earlier analysis of a few hundred of the donors classified V segments as functional when productive rearrangements were above 56.7% and as segregating when the standard deviation between donors was above 5%. A statistical classification framework was built for diagnosing cytomegalovirus status from the catalog of TCR beta chain sequences. In a later analysis, TCR nucleotide sequences were compared against IMGT/GENE-DB human TR gene sequences so that V and J genes could be assigned. In a later analysis, CDR3 sequences and most-parsimonious VDJ recombination scenarios were assigned using the TCRdist pipeline. In a later analysis, each TCR beta chain was defined by its CDR3 amino acid sequence together with its V-gene family, and reads lacking a unique V-gene family were excluded. A later analysis removed roughly 590 highly shared, low-generation-probability nucleotide sequences to deal with suspected cross-contamination and a sequencing artifact. A later analysis calculated a clonal expansion index for each public chain from normalized within-repertoire ranks of inferred template counts. A later analysis computed generation probabilities with a VDJ recombination model fitted to out-of-frame rearrangements, and checked the results against IGoR. Hypergeometric tests were used in a later analysis to score TCR-TCR, TCR-HLA and TCR-CMV co-occurrence, with a repertoire-size bias correction applied to the TCR pairs. False discovery rates were estimated in a later analysis by permuting HLA or CMV assignments 20 times. In a later analysis, co-occurring TCRs were grouped using DBSCAN, and TCRdist sequence similarity was added for clustering within HLA-allele-positive subsets. Repertoires with fewer than 30,000 or more than 120,000 public chains, plus five repertoires with anomalous nucleotide sharing, were excluded from co-occurrence clustering. The source is immuneACCESS, and TCRdb retained only in-frame sequences with V and J called. Part of the clones is not carried over; for the studies checked, unresolved V genes explain less than half of this, and the remainder is unexplained. V, J and clone size were drawn from that table, and D and trimming were deduced from the DNA. For this sample the table gives roughly 90,000 clones, of which roughly 80% were detected only once. The ten largest account for around 2.3% of the sample.

What the research found in general, with its limitations: According to a later analysis, most CMV-associated TCR beta chains appeared to be HLA-restricted, and the HLA associations seemed to be driven largely by CMV exposure. A cluster of highly shared sequence variants was judged likely to be a technical artifact of the sequencing pipeline. In a later analysis, HLA-associated TCR beta chains showed more clonal expansion and lower generation probabilities than non-associated chains that were equally common. Because some donors lacked HLA typing at each locus, the association tests relied only on the typed subset. A further reported finding was that TCR beta sequences accurately predicted the HLA-A and HLA-B alleles for most subjects in the first cohort. Most TCR sequences were seen in very few donors, while some public TCRs were found in many individuals. In an earlier analysis of approximately 590 of the donors, most TCR beta V segments were observed in productive rearrangements about 90% or about 30% of the time, broadly matching IMGT annotations. An association between a missense DCLRE1C variant and V-gene and J-gene trimming of TCR beta chains was found in a later genetic analysis and replicated in an independent cohort. In vitro tests confirmed that a few of the cytomegalovirus-associated TCR beta chains recognize cytomegalovirus antigens. The earlier analysis of approximately 560 of the donors excluded fewer than 20 rarely observed V segments, including chromosome 9 orphons, because counts were too low. Cytomegalovirus status was reported to be diagnosed by the classifier with high specificity and sensitivity in both the original and validation cohorts. Strong co-occurrence of HLA alleles, especially DR and DQ, made assigning TCR associations to individual alleles difficult. In the study, 150 to 200 TCR beta chains were listed as associated with cytomegalovirus. Correlated functional status among segregating V segments might be attributable to linkage disequilibrium, but an unknown experimental factor could not be ruled out. According to a later analysis, TCR association rates differed among HLA loci, with DRB1 alleles showing the most associated TCRs and HLA-C alleles showing the fewest. At a false discovery rate of 0.05, a later analysis linked 16,951 TCR beta sequences to specific HLA alleles. This cohort had only TCR beta chains sequenced, and the lack of alpha or paired-chain data limited which features could be detected. CMV serostatus was the only immune exposure information available for the cohort. It was suggested by the authors that the approach could potentially be generalized to other disease states and immunological phenotypes. Some IMGT-functional V segments, including TRBV6-2 and TRBV6-3, could not be told apart with the 87-base-pair reads, so those segments were excluded. Presence/absence analyses assumed roughly uniform sequencing depth across donors, an assumption that may not hold. Compared with the 666-donor mean, donors in an Asian-associated ancestry cluster had fewer N-insertions in productive TCRs, according to a later genetic analysis. Several of the top co-occurrence clusters appeared to be linked to parvovirus B19, influenza, CMV and Epstein-Barr virus, according to a later analysis.

Sequences were obtained from PBMCs. The clonotype comes from a young man in good health and CMV-seronegative. The chain couples TRBV27 to TRBJ2-2, and 8 junctional nucleotides match TRBD2. The DNA reads as follows: TGTGCCAGCAGTTTATCAGCGGGAGCGGTCGGGGAGCTGTTTTTT. This yields the protein CASSLSAGAVGELFF.